What follows describes a single T cell receptor (beta chain). Antigen unknown. Trimming at V came to 0 bases and at J to 2 bases, leaving 5 bases not matched to a gene. The CDR3 spans 15 residues. CDR1 and CDR2 (germline): SGDLS, YYNGEE. The entry originates in a study of graft-versus-host responses after intestinal transplantation. At the level of the study: Every one of the recipients received anti-thymocyte globulin induction and afterwards took tacrolimus and steroids for roughly 3 years.

Measured with immunoSEQ multiplex PCR; TCRdb has only the in-frame clones, and not every one. The sample yields some 110,000 clones, roughly 87% seen once. Notes on the study in general: Elevated graft-versus-host to host-versus-graft clonal ratios in allografts were recorded for patients with graft-donor T cell macrochimerism. GvH clones were identified in recipient marrow, with some first appearing in ileum or blood. Early post-transplant HvG declines were associated with peak circulating GvH clone levels.

This TCR came from a human donor who received an intestinal transplant. The J gene is TRBJ2-7, the V gene TRBV9; 7 nucleotides align to TRBD2. This specimen was unstimulated CD4+ T cells sorted from spleen or lymph node cells, taken before intestinal transplant. The CDR3 DNA follows: TGTGCCAGCAGCGTAGATTGGGGGAGGGCCTACGAGCAGTACTTC. It encodes CASSVDWGRAYEQYF.